One sample yielded the 18 T cell receptor beta chains listed below, sequenced in a study of T cell responses to AZD1222 COVID-19 vaccine. Libraries were prepared by immunoSEQ multiplex PCR; TCRdb keeps only in-frame clonotypes and omits some of them. This sample has 150,000 to 200,000 clones, with approximately 86% found just once. The specimen was peripheral blood, collected on day 0 of AZD1222 vaccination. Receptors originate from an adult in good health.

This clone was found once. The chain joins TRBV27 to TRBJ1-4; tentatively, D is TRBD1 (5 bases). Trimming pared 0 bases from V and 7 bases from J, leaving 15 bases between. There are 16 residues in the CDR3. In germline, CDR1 is MNHEY, CDR2 SMNVEV (reference sequence). In DNA form, the CDR3 reads TGTGCCAGCAGTTTATCTCCGGGGCGCACCAGTGAAAAACTGTTTTTT. This translates into CASSLSPGRTSEKLFF.

This clone was seen a single time. The CDR3 spells CASRTASGIFYEQYF. CDR3 nucleotides: TGTGCCAGCAGAACAGCCAGCGGGATTTTCTACGAGCAGTACTTC. The genes are TRBV11-2 and TRBJ2-7, with 7 bases aligning to TRBD2. Trimming cost V 6 bases and J 3 bases; bases outside gene matches: 11. CDR3 size: 15 residues. Germline V lookup: CDR1 SGHAT, CDR2 FQNNGV.

The rearrangement links TRBV29-1 to TRBJ2-7, with 11 bases identical to TRBD2. V lost 0 bases to trimming and J lost 2 bases; unmatched junction nucleotides: 0. Germline V gene sequence: CDR1 SQVTM, CDR2 ANQGSEA. The CDR3 has 14 amino acids. The CDR3 spells CSVEDSGGAYEQYF. The CDR3 bases are TGCAGCGTTGAAGATAGCGGGGGGGCCTACGAGCAGTACTTC.

This chain connects TRBV28 to TRBJ1-6, with D maybe TRBD1 (6 bases). Trimming took off 6 bases at V and 7 bases at J, with 19 bases between the two ends. CDR1 and CDR2 from the germline V gene are MDHEN and SYDVKM. This CDR3 comprises 16 residues. Here the CDR3 DNA reads TGTGCCAGCAGCCGACCACCGACGACAGGCAATTCACCCCTCCACTTT. Protein: CASSRPPTTGNSPLHF.

The sample holds one count of this clone. The V call is TRBV19, the J call TRBJ2-5; D is perhaps TRBD1 (5 bases). The CDR3 length is 16 residues. Germline V gene lookup returns CDR1 LNHDA and CDR2 SQIVND (reference sequence). V was trimmed by 3 bases and J by 2 bases, leaving 16 bases between them. CDR3 DNA sequence: TGTGCCAGTAGTATGGGGCTAGGTGTTAGACAAGAGACCCAGTACTTC. It yields the protein CASSMGLGVRQETQYF.

The J gene is TRBJ2-7, the V gene TRBV24-1, with TRBD2 matching over 7 bases. CDR3 length: 17 amino acids. The V segment lost 4 bases and the J segment 0 bases; nucleotides outside the gene matches: 11. The germline gives CDR1 KGHDR, CDR2 SFDVKD. CDR3 DNA sequence: TGTGCCACCAGTGACGCCGCGTTGCAGCGGGGCTCCTACGAGCAGTACTTC. Translating it yields CATSDAALQRGSYEQYF.

The genes are TRBV19 and TRBJ1-1; D call uncertain. Germline V gene sequence: CDR1 LNHDA, CDR2 SQIVND (reference sequence). V was pared by 7 bases and J by 4 bases, with 13 bases between. CDR3 length: 13 amino acids. The CDR3 protein is CASKPGAATEAFF. CDR3 sequence (DNA): TGTGCCAGTAAGCCAGGCGCAGCCACTGAAGCTTTCTTT.

The table lists this clone with a count of one. The chain is built from TRBV27 and TRBJ1-6; 8 bases align to TRBD1. Germline-derived CDR1 and CDR2 are MNHEY and SMNVEV (reference sequence). Unmatched junction bases numbered 10, after V lost 7 bases and J lost 5 bases. The CDR3 is made up of 16 amino acids. Here the CDR3 DNA reads TGTGCCAGCAAAGAGGATGACAGGGGAGATAATTCACCCCTCCACTTT. This translates into CASKEDDRGDNSPLHF.

This CDR3 is CASSYKIITSGRASNNEQFF. The CDR3 nucleotides read TGTGCCAGCAGCTACAAGATCATCACTAGCGGGAGGGCTAGTAACAATGAGCAGTTCTTC. The gene calls are TRBV3-1 (or the pseudogene TRBV3-2) and TRBJ2-1, with 13 bases lining up with TRBD2. The germline V gene has CDR1 LGHDT and CDR2 YNNKEL (reference sequence). V was pared by 5 bases and J by 5 bases, with 18 bases of the junction left unmatched. CDR3 length: 20 amino acids.

J is TRBJ1-1 and V is TRBV3-1 (or the pseudogene TRBV3-2); D may be TRBD1 (5 bases). This CDR3 spans 14 amino acids. Trimming shortened V by 7 bases and J by 1 base, and 13 bases separated the two germline ends. The germline CDR1 and CDR2 sequences are LGHDT and YNNKEL (reference sequence). CDR3: CASKEGVRNTEAFF. Written as DNA, the CDR3 is TGTGCCAGCAAGGAAGGGGTAAGGAACACTGAAGCTTTCTTT.

This sequence joins TRBV6-5 and TRBJ1-1, with a tentative D call TRBD1 (6 bases). With 0 bases removed from V and 11 bases from J, the gap between germline ends came to 19 bases. In germline, CDR1 is MNHEY, CDR2 SVGAGI. The CDR3 runs 15 residues. CDR3 region: CASSYSPGASTGAFF. Written as DNA, the CDR3 is TGTGCCAGCAGTTACTCGCCAGGGGCCTCGACGGGTGCTTTCTTT.

The V gene is TRBV29-1, the J gene TRBJ1-4; TRBD1 matches 8 bases. Germline V gives CDR1 SQVTM, CDR2 ANQGSEA. CDR3 length: 14 residues. V trimming: 4 bases; J trimming: 1 base; junction bases outside the gene matches: 2. The CDR3 DNA follows: TGCAGCGTTGCAACAGGGGGAACTAATGAAAAACTGTTTTTT. Translation gives CSVATGGTNEKLFF.

This rearrangement joins TRBV19 to TRBJ2-1; 10 nucleotides align to TRBD2. Germline lookup yields CDR1 LNHDA and CDR2 SQIVND (reference sequence). V dropped 6 bases and J dropped 5; count of bases not matched to a gene: 13. CDR3 length equals 17 residues. CDR3 bases: TGTGCCAGTAGCCGCATGTCGGAGCGGGAGGGGCACAATGAGCAGTTCTTC. Residues: CASSRMSEREGHNEQFF. Combining the CDR3 with reference TRBV19 and TRBJ2-1 gives the whole variable domain DGGITQSPKYLFRKEGQNVTLSCEQNLNHDAMYWYRQDPGQGLRLIYYSQIVNDFQKGDIAEGYSVSREKKESFPLTVTSAQKNPTAFYLCASSRMSEREGHNEQFFGPGTRLTVL.

The chain recombines TRBV18 with TRBJ2-1; D may be TRBD2 (6 bases). The V and J ends lost 5 bases and 7 bases respectively, with 15 bases between them. This CDR3 comprises 14 residues. The germline V gene has CDR1 KGHSH and CDR2 LQKENI. CDR3 nucleotides: TGTGCCAGCTCAGAAATCAAGGGAGGAAATGAGCAGTTCTTC. It encodes CASSEIKGGNEQFF. The entire variable domain, with the rest obtained from reference TRBV18 and TRBJ2-1, is as follows: NAGVMQNPRHLVRRRGQEARLRCSPMKGHSHVYWYRQLPEEGLKFMVYLQKENIIDESGMPKERFSAEFPKEGPSILRIQQVVRGDSAAYFCASSEIKGGNEQFFGPGTRLTVL.

The CDR3 bases are TGCAGTGCCCCGCTTCGACGGCTGGCTTTCTTT. Translated, it gives CSAPLRRLAFF. The chain has TRBV20-1 and TRBJ1-1; D not certain. This CDR3 is built from 11 residues. Germline V gives CDR1 DFQATT, CDR2 SNEGSKA (reference sequence). Trimming stripped 6 bases from V and 11 bases from J, with 16 bases between.

This rearrangement joins TRBV7-2 to TRBJ1-5; D is undetermined. The CDR3 is 13 amino acids. V was cut by 5 bases and J by 7 bases, with 12 bases left in between. CDR1 is SGHTA and CDR2 is FQGNSA in the germline V gene. CDR3 region: CASSPGVEQPQHF. CDR3 nucleotides: TGTGCCAGCAGCCCGGGAGTAGAACAGCCCCAGCATTTT.

This rearrangement joins TRBV19 to TRBJ1-5; D call uncertain. This CDR3 is built from 13 residues. V was pared by 3 bases and J by 2 bases, with 5 bases between. Germline V gene sequence: CDR1 LNHDA, CDR2 SQIVND (reference sequence). Here the CDR3 reads CASSMQRNQPQHF. The CDR3 DNA is TGTGCCAGTAGTATGCAGCGCAATCAGCCCCAGCATTTT.

V usage is TRBV11-2 and J usage is TRBJ2-7; 9 bases map to TRBD1. CDR1 is SGHAT, CDR2 FQNNGV, per germline. The CDR3 runs to 13 residues. Trimming cost V 5 bases and J 3 bases; bases outside gene matches: 2. For the CDR3, the DNA is TGTGCCAGCAGCGGGGACAGGGTCTACGAGCAGTACTTC. The encoded protein is CASSGDRVYEQYF.